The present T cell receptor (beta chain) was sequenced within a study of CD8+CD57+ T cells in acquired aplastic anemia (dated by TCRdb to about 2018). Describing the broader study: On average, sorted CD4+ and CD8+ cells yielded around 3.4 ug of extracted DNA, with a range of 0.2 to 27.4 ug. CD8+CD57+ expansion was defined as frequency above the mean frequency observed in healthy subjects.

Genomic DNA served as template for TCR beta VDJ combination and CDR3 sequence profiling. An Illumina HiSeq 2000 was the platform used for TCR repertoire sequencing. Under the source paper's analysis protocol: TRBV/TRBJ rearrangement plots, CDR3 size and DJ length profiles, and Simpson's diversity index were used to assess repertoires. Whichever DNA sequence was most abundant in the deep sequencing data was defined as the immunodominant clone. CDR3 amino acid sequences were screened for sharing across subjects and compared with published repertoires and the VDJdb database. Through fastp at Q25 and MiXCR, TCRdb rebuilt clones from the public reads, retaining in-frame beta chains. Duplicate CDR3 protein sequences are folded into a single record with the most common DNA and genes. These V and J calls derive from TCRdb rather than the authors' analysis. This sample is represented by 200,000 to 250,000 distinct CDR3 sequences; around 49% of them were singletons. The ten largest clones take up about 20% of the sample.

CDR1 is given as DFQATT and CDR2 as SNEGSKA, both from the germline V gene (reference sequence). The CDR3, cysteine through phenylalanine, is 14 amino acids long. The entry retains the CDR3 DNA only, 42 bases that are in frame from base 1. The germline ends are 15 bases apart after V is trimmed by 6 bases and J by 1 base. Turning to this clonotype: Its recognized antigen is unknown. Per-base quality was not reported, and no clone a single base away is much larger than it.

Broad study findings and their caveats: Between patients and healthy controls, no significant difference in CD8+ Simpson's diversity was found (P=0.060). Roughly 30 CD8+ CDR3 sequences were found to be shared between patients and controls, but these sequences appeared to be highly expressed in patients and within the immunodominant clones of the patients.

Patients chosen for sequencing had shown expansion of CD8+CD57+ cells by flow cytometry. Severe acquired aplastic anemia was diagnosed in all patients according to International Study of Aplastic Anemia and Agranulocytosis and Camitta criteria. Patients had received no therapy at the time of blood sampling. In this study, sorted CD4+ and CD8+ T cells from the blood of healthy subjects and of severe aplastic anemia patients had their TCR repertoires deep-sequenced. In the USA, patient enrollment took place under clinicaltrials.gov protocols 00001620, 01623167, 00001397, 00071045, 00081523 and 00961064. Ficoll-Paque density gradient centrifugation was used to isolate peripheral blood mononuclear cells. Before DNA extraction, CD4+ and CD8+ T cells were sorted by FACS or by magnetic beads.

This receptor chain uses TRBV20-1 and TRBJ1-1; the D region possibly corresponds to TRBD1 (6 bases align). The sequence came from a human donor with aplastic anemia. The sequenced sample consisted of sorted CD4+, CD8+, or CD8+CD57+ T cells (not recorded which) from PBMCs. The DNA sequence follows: TGCAGTGCATTAGGGGGTCCTTCGAACACTGAAGCTTTCTTT. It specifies CSALGGPSNTEAFF.